A selection of T cell receptor beta chains follows, all from one sample in a study of blood T cell repertoires in COVID-19. Data came from immunoSEQ multiplex PCR; TCRdb stores just in-frame clones and leaves some out. This table holds about 160,000 clones, approximately 82% found once. The sample consisted of peripheral blood. The receptor source for this set is a human donor with acute or convalescent COVID-19. The donor label of this sample is uncertain. Each CDR3 is given with its conserved first and last residue. Part of the rows lack a size; the others show once, few, many or a class for expanded clones.

v_call	cdr3_length	j_call	clone_size	cdr3_aa
TRBV6-2/TRBV6-3	14	TRBJ1-2	.	CASSSAGPNYGYTF
TRBV19	14	TRBJ1-2	.	CASTATGIPYGYTF
TRBV11-1	15	TRBJ1-4	once	CASSPSHSGHEKLFF
TRBV5-6	15	TRBJ1-5	.	CASSYTSGSNQPQHF
TRBV5-1	15	TRBJ2-1	.	CASSLMTGGGNEQFF
TRBV6-5	13	TRBJ1-4	.	CASHRVFNEKLFF
TRBV11-3	14	TRBJ1-2	.	CASSLGQGIYGYTF
TRBV5-8	13	TRBJ2-7	.	CASSRDFPYEQYF
TRBV29-1	14	TRBJ2-7	.	CSVGQEAFSYEQYF
TRBV18	15	TRBJ2-5	.	CASSPPPGEGETQYF
TRBV18	15	TRBJ2-7	.	CASSPVGQGDYEQYF
TRBV3-1/TRBV3-2	15	TRBJ2-2	few	CASSGRTARMGELFF
TRBV2	16	TRBJ1-6	.	CASRASTSSYNSPLHF